This TCR beta chain emerged from a study of cytomegalovirus exposure and HLA in healthy donors. With respect to this clone: Its antigen is still unknown.

Germline assignment: CDR1 SGHNT and CDR2 YYREEE (reference sequence). The CDR3 consists of 17 residues. V was pared by 0 bases and J by 1 base, with 16 bases between. Primers for the PCR totalled 60 Vbeta and 13 Jbeta. The repertoire was sequenced with immunoSEQ multiplex PCR; TCRdb's copy has only in-frame clones and lacks some. The sample includes about 130,000 clones, around 74% of them seen just once. Whole-study findings and limits: An analysis done earlier found most TCR beta V segments productive about 87% or about 30% of the time.

This chain joins TRBV5-4 and TRBJ1-2; a possible D gene is TRBD1 (6 bases). Sequences were obtained from PBMCs. The origin of this receptor is a woman aged 45-65 years in good health and CMV-seropositive. CDR3 region: CASSLAGGRGGNYGYTF. The CDR3 DNA reads as TGTGCCAGCAGCTTGGCGGGGGGTAGGGGGGGTAACTATGGCTACACCTTC.